This paragraph covers one T cell receptor beta chain sequence. Assay used: immunoSEQ multiplex PCR; TCRdb lists only in-frame clones, some missing. Seen here are 3,000 to 4,000 clones, roughly 77% observed once, and the top ten hold about 16%. This entry belongs to a study of chemoradiotherapy in HPV16-positive cancers. Per germline, CDR1 SGHDT and CDR2 YYEEEE. The J segment lost 0 bases and the V segment lost 3 bases, leaving 7 bases of the junction unmatched. There are 17 residues in the CDR3. The rearrangement uses TRBV5-6 and TRBJ2-7; 12 nucleotides match TRBD2. The origin of this receptor is a human donor with HPV-associated anogenital cancer. The sample was gathered from a patient who underwent chemoradiotherapy. The CDR3 region is CASSSWTSGVSSYEQYF. The CDR3 DNA follows: TGTGCCAGCAGCTCCTGGACTAGCGGGGTCAGCTCCTACGAGCAGTACTTC.